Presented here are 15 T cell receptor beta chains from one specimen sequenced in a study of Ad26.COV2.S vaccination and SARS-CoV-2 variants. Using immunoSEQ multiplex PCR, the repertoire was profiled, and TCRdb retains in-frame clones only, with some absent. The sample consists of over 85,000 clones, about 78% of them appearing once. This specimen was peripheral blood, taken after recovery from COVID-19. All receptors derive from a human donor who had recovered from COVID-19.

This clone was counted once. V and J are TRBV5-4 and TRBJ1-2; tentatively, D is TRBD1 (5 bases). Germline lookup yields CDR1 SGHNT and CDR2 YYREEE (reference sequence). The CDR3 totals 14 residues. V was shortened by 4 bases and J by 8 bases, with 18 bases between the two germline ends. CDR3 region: CASSRDGTDPGYTF. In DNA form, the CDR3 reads TGTGCCAGCAGCAGAGATGGGACTGACCCGGGCTACACCTTC. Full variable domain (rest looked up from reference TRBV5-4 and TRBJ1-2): ETGVTQSPTHLIKTRGQQVTLRCSSQSGHNTVSWYQQALGQGPQFIFQYYREEENGRGNFPPRFSGLQFPNYSSELNVNALELDDSALYLCASSRDGTDPGYTFGSGTRLTVV.

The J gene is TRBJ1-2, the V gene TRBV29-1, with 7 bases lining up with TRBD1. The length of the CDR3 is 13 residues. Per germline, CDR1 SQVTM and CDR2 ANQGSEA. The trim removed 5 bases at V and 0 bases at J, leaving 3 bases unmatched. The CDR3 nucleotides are TGCAGCGTTACTGACAGGGCTAACTATGGCTACACCTTC. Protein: CSVTDRANYGYTF.

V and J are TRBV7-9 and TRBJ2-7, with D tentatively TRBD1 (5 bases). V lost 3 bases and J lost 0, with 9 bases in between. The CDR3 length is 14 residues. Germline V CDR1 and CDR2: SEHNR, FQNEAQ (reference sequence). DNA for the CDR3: TGTGCCAGCAGCTTTGGGGCGGTCTCCTACGAGCAGTACTTC. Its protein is CASSFGAVSYEQYF. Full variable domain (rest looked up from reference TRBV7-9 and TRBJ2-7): DTGVSQNPRHKITKRGQNVTFRCDPISEHNRLYWYRQTLGQGPEFLTYFQNEAQLEKSRLLSDRFSAERPKGSFSTLEIQRTEQGDSAMYLCASSFGAVSYEQYFGPGTRLTVT.

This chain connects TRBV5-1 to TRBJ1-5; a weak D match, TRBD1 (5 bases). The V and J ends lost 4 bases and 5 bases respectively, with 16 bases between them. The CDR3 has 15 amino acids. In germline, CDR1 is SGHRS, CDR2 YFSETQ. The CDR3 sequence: CASSISPGPHQPQHF. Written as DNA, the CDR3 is TGCGCCAGCAGCATTTCACCGGGACCCCATCAGCCCCAGCATTTT. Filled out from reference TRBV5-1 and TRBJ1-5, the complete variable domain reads KAGVTQTPRYLIKTRGQQVTLSCSPISGHRSVSWYQQTPGQGLQFLFEYFSETQRNKGNFPGRFSGRQFSNSRSEMNVSTLELGDSALYLCASSISPGPHQPQHFGDGTRLSIL.

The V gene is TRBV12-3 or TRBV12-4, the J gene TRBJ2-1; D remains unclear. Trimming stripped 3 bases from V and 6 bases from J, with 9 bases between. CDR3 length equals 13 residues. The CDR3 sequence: CASSFGRVNEQFF. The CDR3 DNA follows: TGTGCCAGCAGTTTTGGACGGGTCAATGAGCAGTTCTTC.

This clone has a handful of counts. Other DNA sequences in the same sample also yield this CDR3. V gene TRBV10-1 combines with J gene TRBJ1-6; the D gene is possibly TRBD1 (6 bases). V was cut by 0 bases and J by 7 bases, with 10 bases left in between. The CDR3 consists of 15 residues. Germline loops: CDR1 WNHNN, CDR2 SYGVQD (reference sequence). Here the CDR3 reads CASSESRTENSPLHF. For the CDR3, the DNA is TGCGCCAGCAGTGAGTCAAGGACAGAGAATTCACCCCTCCACTTT.

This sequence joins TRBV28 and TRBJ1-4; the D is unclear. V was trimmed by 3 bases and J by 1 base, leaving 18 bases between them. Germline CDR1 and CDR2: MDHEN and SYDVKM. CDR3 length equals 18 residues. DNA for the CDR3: TGTGCCAGCAGTTTGGGGATAATGACCTTCATAACTAATGAAAAACTGTTTTTT. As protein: CASSLGIMTFITNEKLFF.

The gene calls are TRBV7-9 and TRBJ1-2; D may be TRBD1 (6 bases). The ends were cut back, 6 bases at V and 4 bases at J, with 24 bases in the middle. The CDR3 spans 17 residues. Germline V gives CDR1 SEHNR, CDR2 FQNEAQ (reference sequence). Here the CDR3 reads CASSIVLMQGSSYGYTF. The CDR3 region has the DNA TGTGCCAGCAGTATAGTTCTGATGCAGGGGAGTTCCTATGGCTACACCTTC. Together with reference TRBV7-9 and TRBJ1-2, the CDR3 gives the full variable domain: DTGVSQNPRHKITKRGQNVTFRCDPISEHNRLYWYRQTLGQGPEFLTYFQNEAQLEKSRLLSDRFSAERPKGSFSTLEIQRTEQGDSAMYLCASSIVLMQGSSYGYTFGSGTRLTVV.

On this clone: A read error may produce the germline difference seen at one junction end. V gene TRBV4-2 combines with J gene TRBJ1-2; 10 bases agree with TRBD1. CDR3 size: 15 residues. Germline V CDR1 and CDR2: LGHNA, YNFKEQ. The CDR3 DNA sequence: TGTGCCAGCAGCAAAGAGACAGGGGGCGTCGGTGGCTACACCTTC. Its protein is CASSKETGGVGGYTF.

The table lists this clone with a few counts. This CDR3 reads CASSSPGQGALRDYTF. The CDR3 nucleotides are TGTGCCAGCAGTTCTCCGGGACAGGGGGCTTTACGGGACTACACCTTC. V gene TRBV7-9 combines with J gene TRBJ1-2; the match to TRBD1 covers 12 bases. Germline CDR1 and CDR2: SEHNR and FQNEAQ (reference sequence). With V trimmed by 6 bases and J by 10 bases, 15 bases remained unmatched. The CDR3 runs to 16 residues.

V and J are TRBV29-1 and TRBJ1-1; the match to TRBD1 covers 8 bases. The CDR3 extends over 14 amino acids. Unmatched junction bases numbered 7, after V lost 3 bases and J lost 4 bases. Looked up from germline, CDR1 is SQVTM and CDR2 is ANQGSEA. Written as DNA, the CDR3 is TGCAGCGTTGAGTCGGACAGGGTGGGCACTGAAGCTTTCTTT. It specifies CSVESDRVGTEAFF.

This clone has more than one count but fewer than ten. CDR3 nucleotide sequence: TGTGCCAGCAGCTTCCTTTCAGGGGGCCGTGGCGGGGAGCTGTTTTTT. Its protein product is CASSFLSGGRGGELFF. This chain joins TRBV7-2 and TRBJ2-2, with TRBD1 identical over 8 bases. V lost 3 bases, J lost 7 bases, and 10 bases stayed unmatched. The CDR3 length is 16 residues. The germline gives CDR1 SGHTA, CDR2 FQGNSA. The full variable domain, with the rest looked up from reference TRBV7-2 and TRBJ2-2, is GAGVSQSPSNKVTEKGKDVELRCDPISGHTALYWYRQSLGQGLEFLIYFQGNSAPDKSGLPSDRFSAERTGGSVSTLTIQRTQQEDSAVYLCASSFLSGGRGGELFFGEGSRLTVL.

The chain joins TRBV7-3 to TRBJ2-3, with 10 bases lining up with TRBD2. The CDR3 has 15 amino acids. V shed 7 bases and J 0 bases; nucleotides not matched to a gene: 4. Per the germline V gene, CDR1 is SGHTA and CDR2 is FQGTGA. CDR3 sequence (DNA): TGTGCCAGCAACCTAGCGGGGGTGAGCACAGATACGCAGTATTTT. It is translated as CASNLAGVSTDTQYF.

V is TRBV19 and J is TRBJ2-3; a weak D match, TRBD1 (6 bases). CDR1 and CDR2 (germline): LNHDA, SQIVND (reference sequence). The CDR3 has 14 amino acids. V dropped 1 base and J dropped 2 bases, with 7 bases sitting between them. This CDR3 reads CASSIGTATDTQYF. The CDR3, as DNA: TGTGCCAGTAGTATAGGGACAGCCACAGATACGCAGTATTTT.

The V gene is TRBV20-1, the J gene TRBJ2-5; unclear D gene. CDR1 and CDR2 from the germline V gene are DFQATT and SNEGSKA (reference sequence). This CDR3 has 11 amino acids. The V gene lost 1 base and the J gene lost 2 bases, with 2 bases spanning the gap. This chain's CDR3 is CSARGQETQYF. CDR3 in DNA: TGCAGTGCTAGAGGGCAAGAGACCCAGTACTTC.